These 10 T cell receptor beta chains share one sample of origin, sequenced in a study of blood T cell repertoires in COVID-19. The repertoire was sequenced with immunoSEQ multiplex PCR; TCRdb's copy has only in-frame clones and lacks some. The sample has just over 350,000 clones; roughly 90% are singletons. The sequenced material came from PBMCs or T cells enriched from blood (not recorded which). These TCRs come from a woman aged 25 to 39 who had recovered from COVID-19.

This clone was detected only once. The CDR3 protein is CAISAEGSTEAFF. The CDR3 DNA follows: TGTGCCATCAGTGCGGAGGGGAGTACTGAAGCTTTCTTT. This chain uses TRBV10-3 with TRBJ1-1; the D gene is possibly TRBD1 (5 bases). Germline loops: CDR1 ENHRY, CDR2 SYGVKD. V was cut by 4 bases and J by 5 bases, with 11 bases left in between. The CDR3 has 13 residues.

This chain links TRBV5-1 with TRBJ1-6; TRBD1 matches at 9 bases. The V segment lost 3 bases and the J segment 7 bases; nucleotides outside the gene matches: 5. Germline V gene sequence: CDR1 SGHRS, CDR2 YFSETQ. This CDR3 is built from 15 residues. CDR3 in amino acids: CASSYAGTGNSPLHF. The CDR3 DNA is TGCGCCAGCAGCTATGCCGGGACAGGGAATTCACCCCTCCACTTT.

The rearrangement uses TRBV19 and TRBJ2-1; TRBD2 agrees at 10 bases. There are 17 residues in the CDR3. Germline V gene data show CDR1 as LNHDA and CDR2 as SQIVND (reference sequence). Unmatched junction bases numbered 5, after V lost 0 bases and J lost 3 bases. The CDR3 region has the DNA TGTGCCAGTAGTATAGATCTAGCGGGGGCAATCTACAATGAGCAGTTCTTC. Translated: CASSIDLAGAIYNEQFF.

The J gene is TRBJ2-1, the V gene TRBV5-1; TRBD2 agrees at 9 bases. The V and J ends lost 2 bases and 3 bases, in that order; junction bases with no gene match: 0. CDR1 SGHRS and CDR2 YFSETQ come from the germline V gene. The CDR3 has 14 amino acids. The CDR3 here is CASSFSGSYNEQFF. DNA for the CDR3: TGCGCCAGCAGCTTTAGCGGGAGCTACAATGAGCAGTTCTTC.

This chain joins TRBV7-9 and TRBJ1-3, with a tentative D call TRBD1 (5 bases). Germline CDR1 and CDR2: SEHNR and FQNEAQ (reference sequence). The CDR3 consists of 14 residues. Trimming removed 5 bases from V and 3 bases from J, with 11 bases in between. As DNA, the CDR3 is TGTGCCAGCAGCGCCCAGGGTGGTGGAAACACCATATATTTT. This translates into CASSAQGGGNTIYF.

The chain couples TRBV28 to TRBJ1-1, with D tentatively TRBD1 (5 bases). The germline V gene has CDR1 MDHEN and CDR2 SYDVKM. Trimming stripped 4 bases from V and 0 bases from J, with 9 bases between. The CDR3 length is 14 residues. CDR3 DNA sequence: TGTGCCAGCAGTTCCGGGGGGATGAACACTGAAGCTTTCTTT. This codes for CASSSGGMNTEAFF. The complete variable domain, with remaining parts taken from reference TRBV28 and TRBJ1-1, reads DVKVTQSSRYLVKRTGEKVFLECVQDMDHENMFWYRQDPGLGLRLIYFSYDVKMKEKGDIPEGYSVSREKKERFSLILESASTNQTSMYLCASSSGGMNTEAFFGQGTRLTVV.

This chain joins TRBV7-9 and TRBJ2-1, with 8 bases aligning to TRBD2. The germline gives CDR1 SEHNR, CDR2 FQNEAQ (reference sequence). With V trimmed by 1 base and J by 8 bases, 16 bases remained unmatched. This CDR3 is built from 18 residues. The CDR3 reads CASSLGRQRETPEDEQFF. The CDR3, as DNA: TGTGCCAGCAGCTTAGGGCGGCAGCGGGAGACCCCCGAGGATGAGCAGTTCTTC.

The chain combines TRBV2 with TRBJ2-3; the D is unclear. The V and J ends lost 2 bases and 0 bases respectively, with 9 bases between them. The CDR3 runs to 15 residues. Germline V lookup: CDR1 SNHLY, CDR2 FYNNEI. This CDR3 is CASSELVTSTDTQYF. CDR3 DNA sequence: TGTGCCAGCAGTGAATTAGTCACTAGCACAGATACGCAGTATTTT.

V gene TRBV4-1 combines with J gene TRBJ1-6, with 9 bases that match TRBD1. Germline-derived CDR1 and CDR2 are MGHRA and YSYEKL. Trimming removed 0 bases from V and 9 bases from J; junction bases left unmatched: 21. CDR3 length: 21 residues. CDR3 nucleotides: TGCGCCAGCAGCCAAGATGGGGGGACAGGGTGGGGTGCGGAAGAAATTTCACCCCTCCACTTT. Encoded protein: CASSQDGGTGWGAEEISPLHF.

J is TRBJ1-4 and V is TRBV6-5; 9 bases map to TRBD1. V shed 0 bases, J shed 6 bases, and the junction held 2 bases outside the gene matches. The CDR3 runs to 15 residues. The V gene's germline CDR1 is MNHEY and CDR2 SVGAGI. In DNA, the CDR3 is TGTGCCAGCAGTTACTCAGGGACAGGGTATGAAAAACTGTTTTTT. The encoded protein is CASSYSGTGYEKLFF.